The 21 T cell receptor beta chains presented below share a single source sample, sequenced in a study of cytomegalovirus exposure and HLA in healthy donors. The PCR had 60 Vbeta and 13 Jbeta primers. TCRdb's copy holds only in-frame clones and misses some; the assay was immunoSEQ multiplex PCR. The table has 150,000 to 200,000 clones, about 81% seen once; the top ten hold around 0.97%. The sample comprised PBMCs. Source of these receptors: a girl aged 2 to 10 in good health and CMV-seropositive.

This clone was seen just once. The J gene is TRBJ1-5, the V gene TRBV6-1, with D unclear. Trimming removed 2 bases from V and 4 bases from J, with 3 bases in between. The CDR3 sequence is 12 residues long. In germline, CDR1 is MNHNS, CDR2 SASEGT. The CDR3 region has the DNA TGTGCCAGCAGTGAACGGAATCAGCCCCAGCATTTT. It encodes CASSERNQPQHF.

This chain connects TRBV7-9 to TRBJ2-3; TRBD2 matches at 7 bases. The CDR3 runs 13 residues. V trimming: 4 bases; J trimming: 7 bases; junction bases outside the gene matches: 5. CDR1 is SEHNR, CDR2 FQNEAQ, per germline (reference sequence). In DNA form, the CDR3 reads TGTGCCAGCAGCTCACCGGGACTAAATACGCAGTATTTT. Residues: CASSSPGLNTQYF.

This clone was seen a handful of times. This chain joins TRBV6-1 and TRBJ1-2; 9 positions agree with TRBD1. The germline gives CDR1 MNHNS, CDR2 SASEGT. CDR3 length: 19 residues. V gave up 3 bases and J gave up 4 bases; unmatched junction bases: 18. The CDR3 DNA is TGTGCCAGCAGTGATCCCCTAACCTCGTGGACAGGGGAAGGCTATGGCTACACCTTC. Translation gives CASSDPLTSWTGEGYGYTF.

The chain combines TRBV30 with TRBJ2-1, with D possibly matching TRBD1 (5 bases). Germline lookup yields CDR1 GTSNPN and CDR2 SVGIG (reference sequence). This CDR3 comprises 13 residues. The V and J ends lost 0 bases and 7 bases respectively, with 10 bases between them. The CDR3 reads CAWSVQGDNEQFF. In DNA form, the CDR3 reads TGTGCCTGGAGTGTTCAGGGCGATAATGAGCAGTTCTTC.

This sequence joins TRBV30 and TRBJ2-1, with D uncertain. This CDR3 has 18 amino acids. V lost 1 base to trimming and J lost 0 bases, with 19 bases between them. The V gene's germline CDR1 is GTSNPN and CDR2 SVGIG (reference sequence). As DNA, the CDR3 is TGTGCCTGGAGTGACCTCTCTCTGCCATTTAGCTCCTACAATGAGCAGTTCTTC. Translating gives CAWSDLSLPFSSYNEQFF.

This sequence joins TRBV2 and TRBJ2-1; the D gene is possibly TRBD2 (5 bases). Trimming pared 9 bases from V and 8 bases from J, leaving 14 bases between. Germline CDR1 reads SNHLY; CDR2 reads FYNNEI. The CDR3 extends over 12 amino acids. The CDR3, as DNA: TGTGCCAGAGCCGGGGTAGCCGATGAGCAGTTCTTC. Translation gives CARAGVADEQFF.

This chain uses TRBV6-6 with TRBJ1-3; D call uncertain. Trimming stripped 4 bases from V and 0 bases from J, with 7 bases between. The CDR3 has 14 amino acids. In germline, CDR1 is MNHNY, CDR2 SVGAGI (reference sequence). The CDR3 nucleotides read TGTGCCAGCAGTTCAACAGCCTCTGGAAACACCATATATTTT. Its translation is CASSSTASGNTIYF.

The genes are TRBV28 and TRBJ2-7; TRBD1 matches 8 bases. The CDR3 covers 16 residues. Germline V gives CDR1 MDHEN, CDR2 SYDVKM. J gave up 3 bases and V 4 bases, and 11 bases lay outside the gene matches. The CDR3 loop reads CASSSGQGVDDYEQYF. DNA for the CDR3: TGTGCCAGCAGTTCAGGACAGGGTGTCGATGACTACGAGCAGTACTTC.

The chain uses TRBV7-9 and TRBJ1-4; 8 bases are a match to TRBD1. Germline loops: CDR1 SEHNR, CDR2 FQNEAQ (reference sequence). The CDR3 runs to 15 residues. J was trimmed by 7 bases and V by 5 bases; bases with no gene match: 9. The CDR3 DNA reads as TGTGCCAGCAGCCCTTTGGCAGGGGGCCGTGAAAAACTGTTTTTT. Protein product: CASSPLAGGREKLFF.

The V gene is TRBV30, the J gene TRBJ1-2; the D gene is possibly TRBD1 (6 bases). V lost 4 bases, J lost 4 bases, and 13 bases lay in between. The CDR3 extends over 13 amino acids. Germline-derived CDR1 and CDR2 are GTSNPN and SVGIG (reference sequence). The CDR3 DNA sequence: TGTGCCTGGATCATGCAGGGGAGCTATGGCTACACCTTC. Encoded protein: CAWIMQGSYGYTF.

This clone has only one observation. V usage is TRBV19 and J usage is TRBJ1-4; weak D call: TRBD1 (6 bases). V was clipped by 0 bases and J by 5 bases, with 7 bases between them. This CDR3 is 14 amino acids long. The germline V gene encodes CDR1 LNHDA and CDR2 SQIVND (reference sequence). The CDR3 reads CASSIEGANEKLFF. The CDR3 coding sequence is TGTGCCAGTAGTATAGAGGGGGCAAATGAAAAACTGTTTTTT.

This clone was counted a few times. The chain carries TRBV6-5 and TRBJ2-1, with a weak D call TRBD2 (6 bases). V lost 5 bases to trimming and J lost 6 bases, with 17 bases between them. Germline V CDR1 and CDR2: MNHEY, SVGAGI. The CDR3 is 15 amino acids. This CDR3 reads CASSRRLDSFNEQFF. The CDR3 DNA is TGTGCCAGCAGTCGCCGACTAGATAGTTTCAATGAGCAGTTCTTC.

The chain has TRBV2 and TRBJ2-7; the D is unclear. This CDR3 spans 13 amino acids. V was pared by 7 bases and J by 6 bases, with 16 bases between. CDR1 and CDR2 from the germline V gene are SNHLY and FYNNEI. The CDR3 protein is CASTKETGSEQYF. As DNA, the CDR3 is TGTGCCAGCACCAAGGAGACTGGGTCCGAGCAGTACTTC.

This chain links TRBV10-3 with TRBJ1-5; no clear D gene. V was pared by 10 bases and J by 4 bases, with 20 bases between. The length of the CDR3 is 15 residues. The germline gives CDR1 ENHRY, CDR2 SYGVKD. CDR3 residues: CATRERAGVNQPQHF. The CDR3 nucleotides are TGTGCCACCCGAGAAAGGGCGGGAGTTAATCAGCCCCAGCATTTT.

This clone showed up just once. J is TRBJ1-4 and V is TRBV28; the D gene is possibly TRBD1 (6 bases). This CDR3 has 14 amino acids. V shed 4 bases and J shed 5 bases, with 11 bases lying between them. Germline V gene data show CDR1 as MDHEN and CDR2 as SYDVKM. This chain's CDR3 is CASSSRTENEKLFF. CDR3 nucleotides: TGTGCCAGCAGTTCCCGGACAGAAAATGAAAAACTGTTTTTT. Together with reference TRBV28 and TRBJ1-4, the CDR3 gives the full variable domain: DVKVTQSSRYLVKRTGEKVFLECVQDMDHENMFWYRQDPGLGLRLIYFSYDVKMKEKGDIPEGYSVSREKKERFSLILESASTNQTSMYLCASSSRTENEKLFFGSGTQLSVL.

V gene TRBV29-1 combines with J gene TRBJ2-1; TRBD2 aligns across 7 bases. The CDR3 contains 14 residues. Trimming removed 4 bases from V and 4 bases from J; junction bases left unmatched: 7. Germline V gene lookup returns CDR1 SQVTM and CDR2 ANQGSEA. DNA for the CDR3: TGCAGCGTTGTTAGGGACTACCTATACAATGAGCAGTTCTTC. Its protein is CSVVRDYLYNEQFF.

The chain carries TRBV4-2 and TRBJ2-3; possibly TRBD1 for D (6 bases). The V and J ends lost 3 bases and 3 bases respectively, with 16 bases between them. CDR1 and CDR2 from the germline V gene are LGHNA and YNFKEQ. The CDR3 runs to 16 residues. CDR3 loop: CASSQEGGERTDTQYF. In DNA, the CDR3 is TGTGCCAGCAGCCAGGAAGGGGGAGAAAGGACAGATACGCAGTATTTT.

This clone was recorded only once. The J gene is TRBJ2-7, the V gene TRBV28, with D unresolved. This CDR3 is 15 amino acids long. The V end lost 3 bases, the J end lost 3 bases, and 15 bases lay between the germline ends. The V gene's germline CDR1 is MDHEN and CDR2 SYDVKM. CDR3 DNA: TGTGCCAGCAGTTTTGGCAGGTATAGAATCTACGAGCAGTACTTC. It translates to CASSFGRYRIYEQYF.

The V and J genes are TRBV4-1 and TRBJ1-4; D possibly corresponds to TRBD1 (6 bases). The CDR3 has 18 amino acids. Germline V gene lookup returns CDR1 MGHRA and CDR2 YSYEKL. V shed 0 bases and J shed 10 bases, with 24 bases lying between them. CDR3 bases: TGCGCCAGCAGCCAAGAAAGGGGGACGGCTCCGAACCTCGGAAAACTGTTTTTT. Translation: CASSQERGTAPNLGKLFF.

The CDR3 nucleotides read TGCGCCAGCAGCCCAAGAGTAACTTCCAGGGAAACTAATGAAAAACTGTTTTTT. Its protein product is CASSPRVTSRETNEKLFF. The chain combines TRBV4-1 with TRBJ1-4, with D maybe TRBD1 (5 bases). The V gene lost 4 bases and the J gene lost 1 base, with 19 bases spanning the gap. The CDR3 contains 18 residues. Germline values: CDR1 MGHRA, CDR2 YSYEKL.

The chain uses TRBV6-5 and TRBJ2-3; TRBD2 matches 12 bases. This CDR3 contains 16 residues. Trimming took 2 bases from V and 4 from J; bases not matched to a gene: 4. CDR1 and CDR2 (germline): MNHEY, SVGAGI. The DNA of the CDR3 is TGTGCCAGCAGTTACGGCTCTAGCGGGAGGGCAGATACGCAGTATTTT. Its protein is CASSYGSSGRADTQYF.